The next 10 T cell receptor beta chains were all read from a single sample in a study of blood T cell repertoires in COVID-19. Method: immunoSEQ multiplex PCR; TCRdb's copy keeps in-frame clones and lacks some. The data contain about 100,000 clones, 91% of them singletons. Sequencing was done on a sample of peripheral blood. These TCRs come from a man aged 55 to 70 with acute or convalescent COVID-19.

This chain links TRBV2 with TRBJ2-2; TRBD1 matches 7 bases. Germline V lookup: CDR1 SNHLY, CDR2 FYNNEI. Trimming at V came to 11 bases and at J to 4 bases, leaving 16 bases not matched to a gene. The CDR3 totals 16 residues. CDR3 amino acids: CASQRGPGTVTGELFF. The CDR3 DNA sequence: TGTGCCTCCCAGAGGGGCCCGGGGACAGTCACCGGGGAGCTGTTTTTT.

The chain employs TRBV10-3 and TRBJ2-7; TRBD1 matches 8 bases. This CDR3 has 15 amino acids. In germline, CDR1 is ENHRY, CDR2 SYGVKD. V lost 7 bases and J lost 5; bases outside the gene matches: 13. The CDR3 reads CAIKEGRGPLDEQYF. The CDR3 bases are TGTGCCATCAAAGAGGGCAGGGGGCCTCTCGACGAGCAGTACTTC.

The chain links TRBV18 to TRBJ2-7, with 11 bases identical to TRBD2. CDR3 length: 15 amino acids. The V segment lost 3 bases and the J segment 4 bases; nucleotides outside the gene matches: 5. The germline V gene encodes CDR1 KGHSH and CDR2 LQKENI. CDR3 DNA: TGTGCCAGCTCACCTGCAGGACTAGCGGGTTACGAGCAGTACTTC. It yields the protein CASSPAGLAGYEQYF.

This clone was observed once. The rearrangement uses TRBV25-1 and TRBJ2-1; 11 nucleotides agree with TRBD2. The CDR3 totals 17 residues. CDR1 MGHDK and CDR2 SYGVNS come from the germline V gene. Losses at the gene ends were 1 base for V and 4 bases for J; bases not matched to a gene: 6. CDR3 nucleotide sequence: TGTGCCAGCAGTGAATCCTCCGGGACTAGCGGATACAATGAGCAGTTCTTC. Amino acids: CASSESSGTSGYNEQFF.

The V call is TRBV25-1, the J call TRBJ2-7; no firm D call. The CDR3 extends over 14 amino acids. Germline V gives CDR1 MGHDK, CDR2 SYGVNS. The V end lost 4 bases, the J end lost 7 bases, and 17 bases lay between the germline ends. This CDR3 is CASSAPRPPGEQYF. The DNA for the CDR3 is TGTGCCAGCAGTGCGCCCCGACCCCCCGGGGAGCAGTACTTC.

J is TRBJ2-7 and V is TRBV2; 7 bases map to TRBD1. The CDR3 contains 14 residues. CDR1 SNHLY and CDR2 FYNNEI come from the germline V gene. V trimming: 5 bases; J trimming: 3 bases; junction bases outside the gene matches: 7. For the CDR3, the DNA is TGTGCCAGCAGTCGCGGACAGGCAATCTACGAGCAGTACTTC. It encodes CASSRGQAIYEQYF.

The genes are TRBV10-2 and TRBJ2-1; 14 bases match TRBD2. Germline V gene sequence: CDR1 WSHSY, CDR2 SAAADI. The CDR3 contains 16 residues. V was pared by 4 bases and J by 1 base, with 0 bases of the junction left unmatched. The CDR3 loop reads CASSGTSGRSYNEQFF. CDR3 nucleotides: TGCGCCAGCAGTGGGACTAGCGGGAGGTCCTACAATGAGCAGTTCTTC.

The V call is TRBV2, the J call TRBJ1-3; TRBD1 matches 7 bases. With 6 bases clipped from V and 4 bases from J, the junction kept 9 bases outside the gene matches. This CDR3 spans 15 amino acids. CDR1 is SNHLY and CDR2 is FYNNEI in the germline V gene. CDR3 DNA: TGTGCCAGCAGCGTGGACAGGAGGGTCGGAAACACCATATATTTT. This translates into CASSVDRRVGNTIYF.

This chain connects TRBV7-9 to TRBJ1-1, with 11 bases fitting TRBD1. CDR3 length: 15 residues. Looked up from germline, CDR1 is SEHNR and CDR2 is FQNEAQ (reference sequence). V shed 6 bases, J shed 7 bases, and the junction held 10 bases outside the gene matches. Here the CDR3 reads CASSSGQGGEGEAFF. The CDR3 DNA reads TGTGCCAGCAGTTCGGGACAGGGGGGTGAGGGTGAAGCTTTCTTT.

The genes are TRBV5-5 and TRBJ2-1; 9 bases match TRBD2. CDR1 SGHKS and CDR2 YYEKEE come from the germline V gene (reference sequence). The CDR3 covers 18 residues. With V trimmed by 4 bases and J by 5 bases, 16 bases remained unmatched. The DNA of the CDR3 is TGTGCCAGCAGCGAGGATGTACGGGCTAGCGGGGACCACAATGAGCAGTTCTTC. It specifies CASSEDVRASGDHNEQFF.